Listed below are T cell receptor beta chains from one sample, sequenced in a study of regulatory T cells in long-lasting Graves disease. TCRdb used MiXCR to reprocess the multiplex PCR reads, holding one entry per CDR3 protein. Among under 800,000 distinct CDR3 sequences, around 15% were seen once, and the ten largest hold approximately 20%. The same sample was also studied in work on T cells in Graves' hyperthyroidism and ophthalmopathy.

The sample was peripheral blood mononuclear cells (PBMCs), taken at new diagnosis, from a patient treated with antithyroid drugs. The receptor set was obtained from a woman in her 30s with Graves disease. Each CDR3 is given without its conserved first and last residue. Fields, in order: V gene, J gene, CDR3 protein.

V: TRBV3-1
J: TRBJ2-3
CDR3: ASSQDLAGHTDTQY

V: TRBV12-3/TRBV12-4
J: TRBJ1-5
CDR3: ASTQDPQKPQH

V: TRBV9
J: TRBJ2-1
CDR3: ASSVDRDEQF

V: TRBV9
J: TRBJ2-7
CDR3: ASSVAQGHEQY

V: TRBV7-9
J: TRBJ1-2
CDR3: ASSLSPPSGYT

V: TRBV24-1
J: TRBJ2-2
CDR3: ATSDEWGQPGADTGELF

V: TRBV7-2
J: TRBJ2-5
CDR3: ASSLAAAPQETQY

V: TRBV7-8
J: TRBJ1-1
CDR3: ASSLFIRAANTEAF

V: TRBV7-6
J: TRBJ2-1
CDR3: ASSLFQDRENDEQF

V: TRBV3-1
J: TRBJ2-7
CDR3: ASSQGIYEQY

V: TRBV2
J: TRBJ2-5
CDR3: ASSETITSGETQY

V: TRBV5-4
J: TRBJ1-1
CDR3: ASSTPGPSTTDAF

V: TRBV7-2
J: -
CDR3: ASSLFLETQY

V: TRBV6-1
J: TRBJ1-5
CDR3: ASMYRGSRQPQH

V: TRBV28
J: TRBJ2-7
CDR3: ASSLRAGVTYEQY

V: TRBV30
J: TRBJ2-1
CDR3: AWSVLSGIYNEQF

V: TRBV28
J: TRBJ2-7
CDR3: ASSQGAGAYEQY

V: TRBV5-4
J: TRBJ2-1
CDR3: ASSAGTGNNEQF

V: TRBV28
J: TRBJ1-1
CDR3: ASRLRDSLTEAF

V: TRBV6-2/TRBV6-3
J: TRBJ2-7
CDR3: ASVSGRTLEQY

V: TRBV11-2
J: TRBJ2-7
CDR3: ASSKDGVYEQY

V: TRBV10-3
J: TRBJ1-5
CDR3: AINETGCNQPQH